The rows below give T cell receptor beta chains drawn from one sample of a study of OX40 agonist ivuxolimab in advanced cancers. Produced via immunoSEQ multiplex PCR; TCRdb's table is partial and in-frame only. Here the sample spans approximately 54,000 clones, more than 85% being singletons. The sample consisted of CD4+ or CD8+ T cells sorted from blood, taken in a trial of the OX40 agonist ivuxolimab. These receptors were collected from an adult with an advanced solid tumor such as melanoma, head and neck, liver or kidney cancer. CDR3s include the opening cysteine and the closing phenylalanine or tryptophan. D genes are given only for firm matches. Not every row has a clone size; where given, it reads once, few, many or a size class.

. | TRBJ2-1 | TRBV6-5 | TRBD1 | CASSYEGATYNEQFF | TGTGCCAGCAGTTACGAGGGGGCAACCTACAATGAGCAGTTCTTC
. | TRBJ2-1 | TRBV29-1 | . | CSVEDRAGEQFF | TGCAGCGTAGAAGATCGAGCTGGTGAGCAGTTCTTC
. | TRBJ2-3 | TRBV23-1 | . | CASSQLSVGTARADTQYF | TGCGCCAGCAGTCAATTGAGCGTAGGGACCGCGAGAGCAGATACGCAGTATTTT
. | TRBJ2-1 | TRBV7-9 | TRBD2 | CASSQRAGGFYYNEQFF | TGTGCCAGCAGCCAGCGGGCGGGGGGCTTTTACTACAATGAGCAGTTCTTC
. | TRBJ1-5 | TRBV6-1 | . | CASSEVGFGDQPQHF | TGTGCCAGCAGTGAAGTAGGCTTCGGGGATCAGCCCCAGCATTTT
once | TRBJ1-2 | TRBV5-1 | . | CASSPPGGAENYGYTF | TGCGCCAGCAGCCCCCCCGGGGGGGCAGAGAACTATGGCTACACCTTC
. | TRBJ1-2 | TRBV30 | . | CAGDNPQSNGYTF | TGTGCCGGAGACAATCCACAATCGAATGGCTACACCTTC
once | TRBJ1-4 | TRBV7-9 | . | CASSLDRTKLFF | TGTGCCAGCAGCTTAGATCGAACAAAACTGTTTTTT
. | TRBJ1-4 | TRBV5-6 | . | CASSFQGGEKLFF | TGTGCCAGCAGCTTCCAAGGGGGTGAAAAACTGTTTTTT
. | TRBJ2-7 | TRBV14 | . | CASSQDLSSYEQYF | TGTGCCAGCAGCCAAGATCTCAGCTCCTACGAGCAGTACTTC
. | TRBJ1-1 | TRBV27 | TRBD1 | CASSQYPIPGGPFNTEAFF | TGTGCCAGCAGTCAATATCCCATCCCAGGGGGCCCGTTTAACACTGAAGCTTTCTTT
once | TRBJ2-7 | TRBV19 | . | CASSFGTRAAIEQYF | TGTGCCAGTAGTTTCGGGACCCGTGCTGCTATCGAGCAGTACTTC
. | TRBJ2-2 | TRBV28 | TRBD2 | CASGLAGVNTGELFF | TGTGCCAGTGGACTAGCGGGAGTCAACACCGGGGAGCTGTTTTTT
few | TRBJ2-1 | TRBV9 | . | CASSVRQRGYYNEQFF | TGTGCCAGCAGCGTCCGACAGCGAGGATACTACAATGAGCAGTTCTTC
. | TRBJ2-3 | TRBV28 | . | CASSLSELRDQGTDTQYF | TGTGCCAGCAGTTTATCCGAACTTCGGGACCAAGGCACAGATACGCAGTATTTT
. | TRBJ2-7 | TRBV4-2 | . | CASSQARSYEQYF | TGTGCCAGCAGCCAAGCCAGATCCTACGAGCAGTACTTC
. | TRBJ2-1 | TRBV28 | . | CASSSPNGGDYSYNEQFF | TGTGCCAGCAGTTCCCCCAACGGGGGCGACTATTCCTACAATGAGCAGTTCTTC
. | TRBJ2-7 | TRBV7-9 | . | CASSPFSGSEQYF | TGTGCCAGCAGTCCTTTTTCTGGCTCCGAGCAGTACTTC